This T cell receptor (beta chain) comes out of a study of PD-L1 blockade in urothelial cancer. At the level of the study: Peripheral blood specimens exhibited a median yield of approximately 140,000 T cells.

This clone has just one count. Time point indicated: peripheral blood 6 weeks after treatment start. The repertoire was sequenced with immunoSEQ multiplex PCR; TCRdb's copy has only in-frame clones and lacks some. The table lists around 110,000 clones, about 89% of them singletons. Germline V gene sequence: CDR1 SGHTA, CDR2 FQGTGA. Trimming cost V 3 bases and J 1 base, with 9 bases left between them. CDR3 length: 15 amino acids. The receptor was derived from a man in his 60s with urothelial cancer. The chain carries TRBV7-3 and TRBJ2-2; perhaps TRBD1 as D (6 bases). Sequenced here: PBMCs, sampled around atezolizumab (anti-PD-L1) treatment. CDR3 coding DNA: TGTGCCAGCAGCTTTGACAGGAGGAACACCGGGGAGCTGTTTTTT. It specifies CASSFDRRNTGELFF.